This T cell receptor beta chain was recovered during a study of OX40 agonist ivuxolimab in advanced cancers. Background for the entire study: Ivuxolimab was a fully human IgG2 agonistic monoclonal antibody targeting the costimulatory receptor OX40 (CD134). The paper covers the monotherapy dose-escalation part of the phase I ivuxolimab trial, which included N of about 56 patients. Intravenous ivuxolimab was administered to patients every 2 weeks at six dose levels: 0.01, 0.1, 0.3, 1.5, 3 and 10 mg/kg. Patients were allowed to have had prior anti-PD-1, anti-PD-L1 or anti-CTLA-4 therapy, and approximately 40% of the dose-escalation patients had been treated with checkpoint inhibitors. A male proportion of about 79% and a mean age of approximately 62 years, ranging from 23 to 79, were recorded for the dose-escalation cohort. Of the roughly 50 dose-escalation patients, hepatocellular carcinoma was present in about 20, melanoma in around 15, renal cell carcinoma in 9 and head and neck cancer in 9. Partial responses occurred in three dose-escalation patients, of whom one had hepatocellular carcinoma and two had cutaneous melanoma. Peripheral TCRbeta sequencing was intended to test whether TCR sequence diversity was altered and clonal T-cell expansion was caused by ivuxolimab. The investigation overall reported the following: In partial responders in the 0.1-3.0 mg/kg groups, normalized peripheral clonal expansion was found to be among the lowest, especially among CD8+ T cells. After ivuxolimab, more expanded clones were found on average in CD8+ T cells than in CD4+ T cells. Antigen specificity was not determined for the clonally expanded peripheral T cells. Low levels of normalized T-cell clonal expansion were also seen in some patients who did not respond. At doses of 0.1 to 3.0 mg/kg, clonal expansion of both CD4+ and CD8+ T cells in blood was seen between baseline and week 6.

Patients with a history of autoimmune disease or receiving systemic immunosuppression were excluded from the trial. Peripheral blood for TCR sequencing was collected from all dose cohorts at baseline, on cycle 4 day 1, and on cycle 7 day 1. Samples were obtained from an open-label, multicenter, first-in-human phase I dose-escalation trial of ivuxolimab. Adults with locally advanced or metastatic melanoma, renal cell, hepatocellular, or head and neck squamous cell carcinoma were enrolled in the trial. CD4+ and CD8+ T cells were sorted separately from peripheral blood before TCR sequencing. The trim is 1 base for V and 7 bases for J, with a gap of 8 bases between the germline ends. The CDR3 starts with the cysteine, ends with the phenylalanine, and has 13 residues. CDR3 DNA is the only sequence kept; it has 39 bases, read in frame from the first base. The germline V gene (reference sequence) supplies CDR1 LNHDA and CDR2 SQIVND.

A remark on this clone: Its antigen remains undetermined. Per-base quality was not reported, and no clone a single base away is much larger than it.

Genomic DNA was extracted from sorted cells for sequencing of the TCRbeta CDR3 region. The immunoSEQ Assay was used to sequence the TCRbeta CDR3 regions. Entries here come from immuneACCESS through TCRdb and include only in-frame sequences with V and J called. Some clones fail to appear in such tables; in the studies checked, an unresolved V gene covers under half of the shortfall, and the cause of the remainder is unknown. Counted in this sample were fewer than 35,000 clones; around 81% of them appeared once. The top ten clones comprise 20% of the sample. This receptor chain uses TRBV19 and TRBJ1-5, with no reliable assignment of the D segment. Sequenced here: CD4+ or CD8+ T cells sorted from blood, sampled in a trial of the OX40 agonist ivuxolimab. This receptor was taken from an adult with an advanced solid tumor such as melanoma, head and neck, liver or kidney cancer. The CDR3 is CASSIAGGQPQHF. The nucleotide sequence reads as follows: TGTGCCAGTAGTATAGCAGGCGGGCAGCCCCAGCATTTT.